The rows below give T cell receptor beta chains drawn from one sample of a study of OX40 agonist ivuxolimab in advanced cancers. TCRdb's table, derived via immunoSEQ multiplex PCR, lists solely in-frame clones and lacks some. The sample carries about 31,000 clones, 70% to 90% recorded once. The sample here was CD4+ or CD8+ T cells sorted from blood, taken in a trial of the OX40 agonist ivuxolimab. The receptors stem from an adult with an advanced solid tumor such as melanoma, head and neck, liver or kidney cancer. The CDR3 runs from the conserved cysteine through the conserved F or W. D genes are given only for firm matches. Part of the rows lack a size; the others show once, few, many or a class for expanded clones.

>TRBD2|once|TRBJ2-3|TRBV2
TGTGCCAGCAGTGAACTAGCGGGGGACACAGATACGCAGTATTTT
CASSELAGDTDTQYF
>.|.|TRBJ1-3|TRBV18
TGTGCCAGCTCACCAAACTTATTGAGCGGAAACACCATATATTTT
CASSPNLLSGNTIYF
>.|.|TRBJ1-1|TRBV7-9
TGTGCCAGCAGCTTTGTAACGGCCGCTGAAGCTTTCTTT
CASSFVTAAEAFF
>TRBD1|.|TRBJ2-2|TRBV11-3
TGTGCCAGCAGCCCAGGACAGGAACGGGAGCTGTTTTTT
CASSPGQERELFF
>TRBD1|.|TRBJ2-2|TRBV28
TGTGCCAGCAGTCCGACAGGGGTCAGGACCGGGGAGCTGTTTTTT
CASSPTGVRTGELFF
>TRBD1|once|TRBJ2-2|TRBV6-1
TGTGCCAGCAGTGGACAGGGGGTGATAGGGGGTGCCGGGGAGCTGTTTTTT
CASSGQGVIGGAGELFF
>.|.|TRBJ2-7|TRBV19
TGTGCCAGTAGTATACCGTACCGATCCGAGCAGTACTTC
CASSIPYRSEQYF
>TRBD2|.|TRBJ2-7|TRBV7-9
TGTGCCAGCAGCCGTGGCCCAGCGGGAGTCTACGAGCAGTACTTC
CASSRGPAGVYEQYF
>TRBD1|.|TRBJ2-7|TRBV29-1
TGCAGCGTTGAAGAGGGGACAGACTACGAGCAGTACTTC
CSVEEGTDYEQYF
>TRBD2|.|TRBJ2-1|TRBV28
TGTGCCAGCAGTCCCCAGGGACTAGCGGGAGCCAATGAGCAGTTCTTC
CASSPQGLAGANEQFF
>.|.|TRBJ1-1|TRBV6-5
TGTGCCACCAATCCCGGGACGAATCGTGAAGCTTTCTTT
CATNPGTNREAFF
>TRBD1|.|TRBJ2-4|TRBV5-4
TGTGCCAGCAGCTGGACAGGGGAGGACATTCAGTACTTC
CASSWTGEDIQYF
>.|.|TRBJ2-7|TRBV5-1
TGCGCCAGCAGCTCCGAACGACTAGGACGTTCCTACGAGCAGTACTTC
CASSSERLGRSYEQYF
>TRBD1|.|TRBJ2-1|TRBV27
TGTGCCAGCCGGGGACAGGGGCAATTCGATGAGCAGTTCTTC
CASRGQGQFDEQFF
>TRBD2|.|TRBJ2-1|TRBV5-1
TGCGCCAGCAGCTTAACTAGCGGGAATCCCTACAATGAGCAGTTCTTC
CASSLTSGNPYNEQFF
>.|once|TRBJ1-2|TRBV5-1
TGCGCCAGCAGCCCCTTCGGGCAGACTAACTATGGCTACACCTTC
CASSPFGQTNYGYTF
>.|.|TRBJ1-1|TRBV6-1
TGTGCCAGCAGGTCAGGGGCTTTGAACACTGAAGCTTTCTTT
CASRSGALNTEAFF
>.|.|TRBJ2-7|TRBV11-2
TGTGCCAGCAGCTTAGAGGCGGGGACCTCTTACGAGCAGTACTTC
CASSLEAGTSYEQYF
>.|.|TRBJ2-1|TRBV2
TGTGCCAGCAGTGACCTAGCGCCGCGGGCCTACAATGAGCAGTTCTTC
CASSDLAPRAYNEQFF
>.|.|TRBJ2-2|TRBV7-2
TGTGCCAGCAGCTCTGGACCGGTTGGGATGACCGGGGAGCTGTTTTTT
CASSSGPVGMTGELFF
>TRBD2|.|TRBJ2-5|TRBV5-1
TGCGCCAGCAGCTCGGGACTAGCGACGGAGACCCAGTACTTC
CASSSGLATETQYF
>TRBD2|.|TRBJ2-7|TRBV4-1
TGCGCCAGCAGCCAAGAACCTCCGGGACTAGAGACCTACGAGCAGTACTTC
CASSQEPPGLETYEQYF
>.|few|TRBJ2-7|TRBV6-5
TGTGCCAGCAGTTACTCCCTGACAGGTCGAGGCGAGCAGTACTTC
CASSYSLTGRGEQYF
>TRBD1|.|TRBJ2-2|TRBV11-3
TGTGCCAGCAGCTTTGAAGGGGGCTCCGGGGAGCTGTTTTTT
CASSFEGGSGELFF
>TRBD1|.|TRBJ2-5|TRBV5-6
TGTGCCAGCAGCTTGAAGGGGGCTGGAGAGACCCAGTACTTC
CASSLKGAGETQYF
>TRBD1|few|TRBJ2-2|TRBV6-1
TGTGCCAGCAGTGACCGACAGGGGGCGGACGGGGAGCTGTTTTTT
CASSDRQGADGELFF
>.|.|TRBJ1-2|TRBV28
TGTGCCAGCCGCGAAGGGGGCTATGGCTACACCTTC
CASREGGYGYTF
>.|.|TRBJ1-5|TRBV16
TGTGCCAGCAGCCAATCGCTATCCCCGCAGAACAATCAGCCCCAGCATTTT
CASSQSLSPQNNQPQHF
>.|.|TRBJ1-2|TRBV6-6
TGTGCCAGCACCACCAACTATGGCTACACCTTC
CASTTNYGYTF
>.|.|TRBJ1-1|TRBV7-2
TGTGCCAGCAGCCTAGACAGGAACACTGAAGCTTTCTTT
CASSLDRNTEAFF
>TRBD1|.|TRBJ1-2|TRBV9
TGTGCCAGCAGCGTGGACAGGGATAACTATGGCTACACCTTC
CASSVDRDNYGYTF
>TRBD1|.|TRBJ2-7|TRBV18
TGTGCCAGCTCAGGGACAGGGGGTAACGAGCAGTACTTC
CASSGTGGNEQYF
>TRBD2|.|TRBJ2-1|TRBV15
TGTGCCACCCTCGCGGGAGCCCTCTACAATGAGCAGTTCTTC
CATLAGALYNEQFF
>.|.|TRBJ2-7|TRBV6-1
TGTGCCAGCAGTGAAAGTGGGGCGCGGGTCTACGAGCAGTACTTC
CASSESGARVYEQYF
>.|.|TRBJ2-2|TRBV18
TGTGCCAGCTCACCACTGTTAGGGAACACCGGGGAGCTGTTTTTT
CASSPLLGNTGELFF
>TRBD1|.|TRBJ1-2|TRBV29-1
TGCAGCGTGGGACAGCATAGCGGCTATGGCTACACCTTC
CSVGQHSGYGYTF
>TRBD2|.|TRBJ2-1|TRBV20-1
TGCAGCAGCGGGAGATGGGATGAGCAGTTCTTC
CSSGRWDEQFF
>TRBD1|.|TRBJ1-4|TRBV5-6
TGTGCCAGCAGCTTGTCGACGACAGGGGATCGTGGTGAAAAACTGTTTTTT
CASSLSTTGDRGEKLFF
>.|.|TRBJ1-4|TRBV6-1
TGTGCCAGCAGGCCGACAACAACTAATGAAAAACTGTTTTTT
CASRPTTTNEKLFF
>.|.|TRBJ2-7|TRBV6-1
TGTGCCAGCCAAGGAACAGGGAGAGTGGGGAAGCAGTACTTC
CASQGTGRVGKQYF
>.|.|TRBJ2-1|TRBV6-1
TGTGCCACCAATCAGGACCAGGGGTCCTACAATGAGCAGTTCTTC
CATNQDQGSYNEQFF
>.|.|TRBJ1-2|TRBV28
TGTGCCAGCGACACAGGGAACTATGGCTACACCTTC
CASDTGNYGYTF
>TRBD2|.|TRBJ2-3|TRBV7-2
TGTGCCAGCAGTAGGAGGTTGGGCGGGAGGGGAGATACGCAGTATTTT
CASSRRLGGRGDTQYF
>TRBD1|.|TRBJ1-1|TRBV5-4
TGTGCCAGCAGCTCGTATGACAGGGGGCGAGTCATCGGCACTGAAGCTTTCTTT
CASSSYDRGRVIGTEAFF